The clone carrying this T cell receptor (beta chain) was seen once. Its target is unknown. This record comes from a study of shared clonotypes between healthy human individuals. Points from the study as a whole: Expectations were that clonotype sharing among donors would be affected by sequencing depth.

Germline V gives CDR1 SGDLS, CDR2 YYNGEE. The CDR3 is made up of 16 amino acids. With 0 bases removed from V and 0 bases from J, the gap between germline ends came to 9 bases. Ten immunoSEQ deep assay plates held the unsorted PBMC DNA. In the study's own analysis: Quality scores were absent from the junction-only immunoSEQ sequences, so filtering differed. Data came from immunoSEQ multiplex PCR; TCRdb stores just in-frame clones and leaves some out. That table gives V, J and clone size, and the DNA gave D and trimming. Here the sample spans around 500,000 clones, about 76% being singletons. The donors were all Caucasian adults (living in Nashville, Tennessee).

The chain carries TRBV9 and TRBJ2-2; no reliable D call. The sequence came from a woman aged 40 to 50 in good health. Some clones in this sample may be carry-over from other donors' samples. Input material: PBMCs. The CDR3 protein is CASSVGAVTNTGELFF. CDR3 in DNA: TGTGCCAGCAGCGTAGGGGCGGTTACGAACACCGGGGAGCTGTTTTTT.